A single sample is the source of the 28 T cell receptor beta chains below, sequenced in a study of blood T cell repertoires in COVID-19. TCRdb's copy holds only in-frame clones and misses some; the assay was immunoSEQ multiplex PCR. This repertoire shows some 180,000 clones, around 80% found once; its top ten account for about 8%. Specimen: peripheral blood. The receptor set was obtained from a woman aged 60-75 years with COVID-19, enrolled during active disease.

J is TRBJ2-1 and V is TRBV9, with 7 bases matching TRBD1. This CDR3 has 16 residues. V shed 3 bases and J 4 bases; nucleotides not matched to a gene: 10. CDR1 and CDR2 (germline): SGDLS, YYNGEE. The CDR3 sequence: CASSATLGQQYNEQFF. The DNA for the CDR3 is TGTGCCAGCAGCGCGACCTTGGGACAGCAGTACAATGAGCAGTTCTTC.

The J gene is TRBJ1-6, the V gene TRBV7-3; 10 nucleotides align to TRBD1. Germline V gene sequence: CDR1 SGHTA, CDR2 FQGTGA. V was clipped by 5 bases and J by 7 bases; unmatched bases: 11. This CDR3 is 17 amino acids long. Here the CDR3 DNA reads TGTGCCAGCAGCCTCCGGGACAGGGGCATCGGCAATTCACCCCTCCACTTT. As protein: CASSLRDRGIGNSPLHF.

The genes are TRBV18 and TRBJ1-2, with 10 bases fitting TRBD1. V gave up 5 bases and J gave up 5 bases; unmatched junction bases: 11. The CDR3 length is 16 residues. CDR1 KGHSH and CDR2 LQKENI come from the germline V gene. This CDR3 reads CASSSDHGTGDYGYTF. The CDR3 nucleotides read TGTGCCAGCTCATCAGACCACGGGACAGGGGATTATGGCTACACCTTC.

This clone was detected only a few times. CDR3 loop: CASSPTTPTGVGANVLTF. CDR3 sequence (DNA): TGTGCCAGCTCACCCACCACACCCACAGGGGTTGGGGCCAACGTCCTGACTTTC. V is TRBV18 and J is TRBJ2-6; 7 nucleotides align to TRBD1. CDR1 is KGHSH and CDR2 is LQKENI in the germline V gene. V was clipped by 3 bases and J by 3 bases; unmatched bases: 11. There are 18 residues in the CDR3.

CDR3 nucleotides: TGTGCCAGCAGTTCGGTATCGGGAGCTTTCTTT. Protein sequence: CASSSVSGAFF. The chain couples TRBV28 to TRBJ1-1; D uncertain. V gave up 4 bases and J gave up 10 bases, with 10 bases separating them. Germline loops: CDR1 MDHEN, CDR2 SYDVKM. This CDR3 has 11 amino acids.

CDR3 nucleotide sequence: TGTGCCAGCAGCGCGGGGACAGGGGTTAATGAAAAACTGTTTTTT. It is translated as CASSAGTGVNEKLFF. This chain uses TRBV5-8 with TRBJ1-4, with 10 bases aligning to TRBD1. V was clipped by 4 bases and J by 4 bases; unmatched bases: 4. Germline lookup yields CDR1 SGHTS and CDR2 YDEGEE. The CDR3 sequence is 15 residues long.

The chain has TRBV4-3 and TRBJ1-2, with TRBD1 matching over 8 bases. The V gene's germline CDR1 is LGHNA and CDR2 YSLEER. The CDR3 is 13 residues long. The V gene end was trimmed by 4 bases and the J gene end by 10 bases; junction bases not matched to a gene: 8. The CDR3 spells CASSRSGTGDYTF. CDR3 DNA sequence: TGCGCCAGCAGCCGATCCGGGACAGGAGACTACACCTTC.

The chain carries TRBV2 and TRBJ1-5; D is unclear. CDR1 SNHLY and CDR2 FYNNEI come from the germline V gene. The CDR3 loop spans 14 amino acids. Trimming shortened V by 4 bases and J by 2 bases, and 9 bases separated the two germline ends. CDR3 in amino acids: CASSGRLGNQPQHF. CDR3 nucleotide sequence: TGTGCCAGCAGTGGCAGGTTGGGCAATCAGCCCCAGCATTTT.

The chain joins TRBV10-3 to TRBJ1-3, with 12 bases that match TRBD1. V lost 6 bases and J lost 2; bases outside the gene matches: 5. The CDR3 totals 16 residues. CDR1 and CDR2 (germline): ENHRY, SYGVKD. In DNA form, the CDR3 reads TGTGCCATCAGGGGACAGGGGGCTGAGACTGGAAACACCATATATTTT. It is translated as CAIRGQGAETGNTIYF.

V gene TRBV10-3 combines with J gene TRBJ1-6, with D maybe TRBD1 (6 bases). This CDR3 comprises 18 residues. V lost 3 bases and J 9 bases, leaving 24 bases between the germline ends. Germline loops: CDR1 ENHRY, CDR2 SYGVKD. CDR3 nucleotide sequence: TGTGCCATCAGTGACGGGGGGGCCGCACTGGGGCCCGGTTCACCCCTCCACTTT. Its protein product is CAISDGGAALGPGSPLHF.

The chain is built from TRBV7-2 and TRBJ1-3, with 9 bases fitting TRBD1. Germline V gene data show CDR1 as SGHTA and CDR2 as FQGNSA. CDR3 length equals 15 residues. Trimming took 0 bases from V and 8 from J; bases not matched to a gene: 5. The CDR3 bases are TGTGCCAGCAGCTTAGCCCCGGGACAGGGTTACACCATATATTTT. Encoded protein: CASSLAPGQGYTIYF.

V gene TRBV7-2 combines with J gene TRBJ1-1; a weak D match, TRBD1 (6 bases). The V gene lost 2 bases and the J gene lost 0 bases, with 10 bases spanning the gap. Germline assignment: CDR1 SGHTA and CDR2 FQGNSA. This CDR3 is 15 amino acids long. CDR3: CASSLTGHLNTEAFF. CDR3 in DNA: TGTGCCAGCAGCTTAACGGGACACTTGAACACTGAAGCTTTCTTT. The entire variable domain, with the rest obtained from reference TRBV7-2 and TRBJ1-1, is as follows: GAGVSQSPSNKVTEKGKDVELRCDPISGHTALYWYRQSLGQGLEFLIYFQGNSAPDKSGLPSDRFSAERTGGSVSTLTIQRTQQEDSAVYLCASSLTGHLNTEAFFGQGTRLTVV.

CDR3 in amino acids: CSVGGDYGYTF. The CDR3 DNA reads as TGCAGCGTCGGGGGGGACTATGGCTACACCTTC. J is TRBJ1-2 and V is TRBV29-1; D might be TRBD1 (5 bases). V shed 6 bases and J shed 3 bases, with 8 bases lying between them. The CDR3 runs 11 residues. CDR1 and CDR2 (germline): SQVTM, ANQGSEA.

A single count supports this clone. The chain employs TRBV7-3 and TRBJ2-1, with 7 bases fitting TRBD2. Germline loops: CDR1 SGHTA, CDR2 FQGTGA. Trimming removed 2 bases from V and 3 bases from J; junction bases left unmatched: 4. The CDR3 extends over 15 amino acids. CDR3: CASSLSAGVYNEQFF. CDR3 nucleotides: TGTGCCAGCAGCTTATCTGCGGGAGTCTACAATGAGCAGTTCTTC.

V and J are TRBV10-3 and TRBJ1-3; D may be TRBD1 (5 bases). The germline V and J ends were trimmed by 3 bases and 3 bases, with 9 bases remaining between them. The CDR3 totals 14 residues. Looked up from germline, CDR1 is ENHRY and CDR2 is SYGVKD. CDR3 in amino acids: CAISDPGGGNTIYF. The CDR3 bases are TGTGCCATCAGTGACCCCGGGGGTGGAAACACCATATATTTT.

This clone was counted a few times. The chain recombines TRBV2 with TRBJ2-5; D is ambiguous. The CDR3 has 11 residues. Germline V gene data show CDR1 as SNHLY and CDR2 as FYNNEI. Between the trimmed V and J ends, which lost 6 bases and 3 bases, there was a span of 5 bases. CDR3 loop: CASRPEETQYF. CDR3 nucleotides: TGTGCCAGCAGACCAGAAGAGACCCAGTACTTC.

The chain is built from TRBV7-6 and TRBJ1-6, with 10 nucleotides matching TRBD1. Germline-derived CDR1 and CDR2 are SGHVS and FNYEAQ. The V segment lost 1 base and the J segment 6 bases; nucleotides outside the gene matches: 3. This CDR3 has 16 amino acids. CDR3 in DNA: TGTGCCAGCAGCTTAGGGGGACAGGGGATTAATTCACCCCTCCACTTT. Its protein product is CASSLGGQGINSPLHF.

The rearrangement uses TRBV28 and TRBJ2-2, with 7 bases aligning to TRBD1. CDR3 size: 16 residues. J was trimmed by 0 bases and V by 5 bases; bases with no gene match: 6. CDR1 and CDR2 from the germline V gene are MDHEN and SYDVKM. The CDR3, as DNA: TGTGCCAGCAGTGCTCCGACAGGGCCGAACACCGGGGAGCTGTTTTTT. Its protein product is CASSAPTGPNTGELFF. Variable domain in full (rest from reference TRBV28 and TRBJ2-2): DVKVTQSSRYLVKRTGEKVFLECVQDMDHENMFWYRQDPGLGLRLIYFSYDVKMKEKGDIPEGYSVSREKKERFSLILESASTNQTSMYLCASSAPTGPNTGELFFGEGSRLTVL.

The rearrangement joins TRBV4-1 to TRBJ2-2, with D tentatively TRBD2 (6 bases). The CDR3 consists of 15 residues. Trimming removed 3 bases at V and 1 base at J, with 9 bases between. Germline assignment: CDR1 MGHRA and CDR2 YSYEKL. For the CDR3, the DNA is TGCGCCAGCAGCCATGCGGGGTTGAACACCGGGGAGCTGTTTTTT. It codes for CASSHAGLNTGELFF.

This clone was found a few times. The CDR3: CASSESLSGGNTDTQYF. The CDR3 coding sequence is TGCGCCAGCAGTGAGTCCCTGAGCGGGGGGAACACAGATACGCAGTATTTT. The chain is built from TRBV10-1 and TRBJ2-3, with 9 bases identical to TRBD2. The V and J ends lost 0 bases and 2 bases, in that order; junction bases with no gene match: 6. Germline V CDR1 and CDR2: WNHNN, SYGVQD (reference sequence). The CDR3 length is 17 residues.

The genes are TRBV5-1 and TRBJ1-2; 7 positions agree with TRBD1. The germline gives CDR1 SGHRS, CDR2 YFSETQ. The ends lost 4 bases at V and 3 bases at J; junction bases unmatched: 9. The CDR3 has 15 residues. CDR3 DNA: TGCGCCAGCAGCCGAACTCGGGACAGCCACTATGGCTACACCTTC. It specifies CASSRTRDSHYGYTF.

CDR3 sequence (DNA): TGTGCCAGCAGCTTAGTGGGAGGGTCACACGAGCAGTACTTC. Amino acids: CASSLVGGSHEQYF. The rearrangement links TRBV7-2 to TRBJ2-7; 7 bases map to TRBD2. The germline gives CDR1 SGHTA, CDR2 FQGNSA. V lost 1 base, J lost 5 bases, and 5 bases stayed unmatched. The CDR3 contains 14 residues. Supplemented by reference TRBV7-2 and TRBJ2-7, the full variable domain reads GAGVSQSPSNKVTEKGKDVELRCDPISGHTALYWYRQSLGQGLEFLIYFQGNSAPDKSGLPSDRFSAERTGGSVSTLTIQRTQQEDSAVYLCASSLVGGSHEQYFGPGTRLTVT.

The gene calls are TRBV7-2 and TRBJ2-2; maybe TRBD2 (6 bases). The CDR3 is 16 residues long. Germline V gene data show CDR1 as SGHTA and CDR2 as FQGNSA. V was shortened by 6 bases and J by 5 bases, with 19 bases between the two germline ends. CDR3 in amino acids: CASRLRETPITGELFF. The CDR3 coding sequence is TGTGCCAGCAGGTTACGGGAGACCCCGATTACCGGGGAGCTGTTTTTT.

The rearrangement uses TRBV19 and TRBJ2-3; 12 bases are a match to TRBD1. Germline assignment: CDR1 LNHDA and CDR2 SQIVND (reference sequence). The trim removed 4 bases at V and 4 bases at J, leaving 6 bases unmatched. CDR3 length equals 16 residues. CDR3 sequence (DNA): TGTGCCAGTAGTAACCTCCGGGACAGGGGGCCAGATACGCAGTATTTT. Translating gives CASSNLRDRGPDTQYF. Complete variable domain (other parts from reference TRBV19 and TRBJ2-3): DGGITQSPKYLFRKEGQNVTLSCEQNLNHDAMYWYRQDPGQGLRLIYYSQIVNDFQKGDIAEGYSVSREKKESFPLTVTSAQKNPTAFYLCASSNLRDRGPDTQYFGPGTRLTVL.

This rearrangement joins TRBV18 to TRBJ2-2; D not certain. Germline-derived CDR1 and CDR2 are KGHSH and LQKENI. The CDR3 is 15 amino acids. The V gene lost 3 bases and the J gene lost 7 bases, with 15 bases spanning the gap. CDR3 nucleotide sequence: TGTGCCAGCTCACCCTCGCTGCAATCGGTCGGGGAGCTGTTTTTT. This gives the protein CASSPSLQSVGELFF.

For the CDR3, the DNA is TGCGCCAGCGCAATGGCTCCTGCAGGGGCCAACGTCCTGACTTTC. Translation gives CASAMAPAGANVLTF. The chain employs TRBV5-1 and TRBJ2-6, with D uncertain. Germline CDR1 is SGHRS and CDR2 is YFSETQ. V lost 7 bases and J 4 bases, leaving 15 bases between the germline ends. The CDR3 runs to 15 residues.

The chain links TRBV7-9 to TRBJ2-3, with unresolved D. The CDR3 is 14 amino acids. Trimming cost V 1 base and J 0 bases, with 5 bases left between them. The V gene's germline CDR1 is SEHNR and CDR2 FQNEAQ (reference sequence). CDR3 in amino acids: CASSLVSSTDTQYF. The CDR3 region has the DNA TGTGCCAGCAGCTTAGTTTCTAGCACAGATACGCAGTATTTT.

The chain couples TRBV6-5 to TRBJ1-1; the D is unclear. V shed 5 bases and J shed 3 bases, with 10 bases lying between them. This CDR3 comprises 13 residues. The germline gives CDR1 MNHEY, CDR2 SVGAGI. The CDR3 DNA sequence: TGTGCCAGCAGTCTATTGTACTACACTGAAGCTTTCTTT. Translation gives CASSLLYYTEAFF.